Presented here are 30 T cell receptor beta chains from one specimen sequenced in a study of T-cell reconstitution after alpha-beta-depleted transplantation in children (dated by TCRdb to about 2016). Library preparation employed PCR. The instrument given in TCRdb is Illumina HiSeq 2500. TCR library preparation used molecular barcoding, with unique molecular identifiers applied to normalize quantification of the TCRbeta repertoire. TCRdb trimmed public reads at Q25 via fastp, called clones via MiXCR and kept in-frame beta chains. Entries are consolidated by CDR3 protein sequence, retaining the most common genes and DNA. This sample holds about 540,000 distinct CDR3 sequences; 27% were observed only once. In total, the top ten clones hold approximately 33% of the sample. What this sample's treatment or condition label stands for: allogeneic hematopoietic cell transplantation with graft depleted of TCRalphabeta T cells and CD19 B cells.

The sample here was PBMCs, taken before TCRalphabeta/CD19-depleted stem cell transplant. The receptors originated from a boy less than two years old with Wiskott-Aldrich syndrome, due to receive a stem cell transplant.

The gene calls are TRBV5-1 and TRBJ2-7; 9 nucleotides align to TRBD2. The CDR3 length is 14 residues. Trimming at V came to 0 bases and at J to 3 bases, leaving 1 base not matched to a gene. CDR1 and CDR2 (germline): SGHRS, YFSETQ. CDR3 amino acids: CASSLVSGGYEQYF. CDR3 DNA: TGCGCCAGCAGCTTGGTTAGCGGGGGCTACGAGCAGTACTTC.

CDR3 sequence (DNA): TGCAGCGTCGCAGGGGGCTTAGGGAATCAGCCCCAGCATTTT. It is translated as CSVAGGLGNQPQHF. V usage is TRBV29-1 and J usage is TRBJ1-5, with 8 bases fitting TRBD1. CDR1 is SQVTM, CDR2 ANQGSEA, per germline. The J segment lost 4 bases and the V segment lost 6 bases, leaving 8 bases of the junction unmatched. The length of the CDR3 is 14 residues.

J is TRBJ1-4 and V is TRBV29-1; a weak D match, TRBD1 (5 bases). This CDR3 is built from 12 residues. CDR1 is SQVTM, CDR2 ANQGSEA, per germline. V was pared by 5 bases and J by 6 bases, with 10 bases between. The CDR3 loop is CSVLGGYEKLFF. DNA for the CDR3: TGCAGCGTTCTGGGGGGATATGAAAAACTGTTTTTT.

Here the CDR3 reads CASNGGTGANVLTF. CDR3 in DNA: TGCGCCAGCAATGGGGGCACCGGGGCCAACGTCCTGACTTTC. V usage is TRBV5-1 and J usage is TRBJ2-6; D might be TRBD1 (6 bases). The CDR3 runs to 14 residues. Germline V gene lookup returns CDR1 SGHRS and CDR2 YFSETQ. The V end lost 6 bases, the J end lost 4 bases, and 11 bases lay between the germline ends. The variable domain in full, completed from reference TRBV5-1 and TRBJ2-6, reads KAGVTQTPRYLIKTRGQQVTLSCSPISGHRSVSWYQQTPGQGLQFLFEYFSETQRNKGNFPGRFSGRQFSNSRSEMNVSTLELGDSALYLCASNGGTGANVLTFGAGSRLTVL.

This clonotype was observed a handful of times. The chain couples TRBV9 to TRBJ2-1; 9 bases match TRBD2. This CDR3 region has 15 residues. With 3 bases clipped from V and 6 bases from J, the junction kept 7 bases outside the gene matches. The germline V gene encodes CDR1 SGDLS and CDR2 YYNGEE. CDR3 sequence (DNA): TGTGCCAGCAGCGCCAGCGGGAGGAGTTTCAATGAGCAGTTCTTC. It specifies CASSASGRSFNEQFF.

The chain uses TRBV4-1 and TRBJ2-1, with D possibly being TRBD2 (6 bases). Germline V CDR1 and CDR2: MGHRA, YSYEKL. With 2 bases removed from V and 6 bases from J, the gap between germline ends came to 11 bases. CDR3 length equals 14 residues. The DNA for the CDR3 is TGCGCCAGCAGCCAACCGGGACTGGGCAATGAGCAGTTCTTC. It codes for CASSQPGLGNEQFF.

V usage is TRBV4-1 and J usage is TRBJ1-2; D is undetermined. The CDR3 runs 13 residues. Per the germline V gene, CDR1 is MGHRA and CDR2 is YSYEKL. V shed 0 bases and J shed 4 bases, with 6 bases lying between them. CDR3 in DNA: TGCGCCAGCAGCCAAGATCGGGGCTATGGCTACACCTTC. Amino acids: CASSQDRGYGYTF.

This clonotype was counted at least ten times. An end of the junction does not agree with germline; a read error may underlie this. The J gene is TRBJ2-7, the V gene TRBV5-1, with TRBD2 identical over 14 bases. Germline V lookup: CDR1 SGHRS, CDR2 YFSETQ. This CDR3 contains 15 residues. DNA of the CDR3: TGTGCCAGCAGCTCGGGACTAGCGGGGGCCTACGAGCAGTACTTC. Its protein product is CASSSGLAGAYEQYF.

The chain couples TRBV20-1 to TRBJ2-3, with 15 nucleotides matching TRBD2. The J segment lost 3 bases and the V segment lost 4 bases, leaving 5 bases of the junction unmatched. The V gene's germline CDR1 is DFQATT and CDR2 SNEGSKA (reference sequence). The CDR3 sequence is 16 residues long. The CDR3 is CSAILGLAGGTDTQYF. CDR3 in DNA: TGCAGTGCTATTCTAGGACTAGCGGGAGGGACAGATACGCAGTATTTT.

This clonotype was observed a few times. The chain links TRBV10-2 to TRBJ1-5; 7 bases are a match to TRBD1. This CDR3 is built from 15 residues. Germline-derived CDR1 and CDR2 are WSHSY and SAAADI. The V gene end was trimmed by 5 bases and the J gene end by 4 bases; junction bases not matched to a gene: 8. CDR3 coding DNA: TGCGCCAGCAGTCACACAGGGGACCCTAATCAGCCCCAGCATTTT. This gives the protein CASSHTGDPNQPQHF.

This clonotype was seen only a few times. This rearrangement joins TRBV9 to TRBJ2-7; a weak D match, TRBD2 (5 bases). Germline CDR1 and CDR2: SGDLS and YYNGEE. This CDR3 is built from 14 residues. V lost 0 bases to trimming and J lost 4 bases, with 11 bases between them. The chain's CDR3 is CASSVGRERYEQYF. CDR3 bases: TGTGCCAGCAGCGTAGGAAGGGAGCGGTACGAGCAGTACTTC.

The sample holds a few counts of this clonotype. The V and J genes are TRBV24-1 and TRBJ2-7, with 10 bases matching TRBD1. CDR3 length: 13 residues. Germline CDR1 KGHDR, CDR2 SFDVKD. Trimming cost V 9 bases and J 10 bases; bases outside gene matches: 11. In nucleotides, the CDR3 is TGTGCCACCGCGCGGGGACAGGGGTCTATCCAGTACTTC. It is translated as CATARGQGSIQYF.

This clonotype was seen only a few times. The V call is TRBV7-9, the J call TRBJ1-1; no clear D. The CDR3 has 15 amino acids. Germline V gives CDR1 SEHNR, CDR2 FQNEAQ (reference sequence). With 6 bases removed from V and 0 bases from J, the gap between germline ends came to 14 bases. In DNA, the CDR3 is TGTGCCAGCAGTCAAACACAGCCGTTGAACACTGAAGCTTTCTTT. It translates to CASSQTQPLNTEAFF.

The CDR3 bases are TGTGCCAGCAGTCGGACAGGGGCGCCTATTCCCTACGAGCAGTACTTC. Encoded protein: CASSRTGAPIPYEQYF. The chain has TRBV6-2 or TRBV6-3 and TRBJ2-7, with 9 nucleotides matching TRBD1. This CDR3 comprises 16 residues. Germline CDR1 MNHEY, CDR2 SVGEGT. J lost 2 bases, V lost 5 bases, and 10 bases had no gene match.

J is TRBJ2-5 and V is TRBV7-6; TRBD1 matches at 7 bases. V was pared by 1 base and J by 10 bases, with 6 bases of the junction left unmatched. Per the germline V gene, CDR1 is SGHVS and CDR2 is FNYEAQ. The CDR3 sequence is 13 residues long. This CDR3 is CASSLEVRGSQYF. The CDR3 DNA reads as TGTGCCAGCAGCTTAGAGGTCAGGGGGAGCCAGTACTTC.

The genes are TRBV5-1 and TRBJ2-7; D is unresolved. V shed 5 bases and J shed 6 bases, with 15 bases lying between them. This CDR3 has 13 amino acids. The germline CDR1 and CDR2 sequences are SGHRS and YFSETQ. In DNA form, the CDR3 reads TGCGCCAGCAGTCAAGGGATCTCAAGCGAGCAGTACTTC. Amino acid sequence: CASSQGISSEQYF.

The chain couples TRBV6-1 to TRBJ1-1; tentatively, D is TRBD1 (5 bases). The CDR3 extends over 15 amino acids. Germline CDR1 reads MNHNS; CDR2 reads SASEGT. V dropped 7 bases and J dropped 0 bases, with 15 bases sitting between them. This chain's CDR3 is CASKQGVGMNTEAFF. In DNA form, the CDR3 reads TGTGCCAGCAAGCAGGGAGTTGGCATGAACACTGAAGCTTTCTTT.

V and J are TRBV5-1 and TRBJ2-1; the D gene is possibly TRBD2 (7 bases). Germline CDR1 SGHRS, CDR2 YFSETQ. The CDR3 is 17 residues long. V lost 9 bases, J lost 4 bases, and 26 bases lay in between. CDR3 sequence: CATPFSRGRGRYNEQFF. DNA for the CDR3: TGCGCCACCCCCTTTTCCAGAGGGAGGGGGAGATACAATGAGCAGTTCTTC.

J is TRBJ2-1 and V is TRBV5-1; 11 nucleotides match TRBD2. This CDR3 is built from 16 residues. The germline V gene encodes CDR1 SGHRS and CDR2 YFSETQ. The V gene end was trimmed by 4 bases and the J gene end by 11 bases; junction bases not matched to a gene: 14. The CDR3 region has the DNA TGCGCCAGCAGCCCTCTATTAGCGGGAGGGCCAGCACAGCAGTTCTTC. Encoded protein: CASSPLLAGGPAQQFF.

Only a few counts were recorded for this clonotype. The chain uses TRBV7-2 and TRBJ2-3; D is possibly TRBD2 (6 bases). This CDR3 contains 16 residues. V shed 4 bases and J shed 4 bases, with 18 bases lying between them. Germline CDR1 reads SGHTA; CDR2 reads FQGNSA. The CDR3 region is CASSSLRRAGPDTQYF. In nucleotides, the CDR3 is TGTGCCAGCAGCTCACTCCGGAGGGCCGGGCCAGATACGCAGTATTTT.

The gene calls are TRBV5-1 and TRBJ2-7; 9 nucleotides align to TRBD1. The germline V gene encodes CDR1 SGHRS and CDR2 YFSETQ. CDR3 length: 15 residues. V lost 1 base and J lost 1; bases outside the gene matches: 3. This chain's CDR3 is CASSLPGTGSYEQYF. For the CDR3, the DNA is TGCGCCAGCAGCTTGCCTGGGACAGGGTCCTACGAGCAGTACTTC.

The chain is built from TRBV20-1 and TRBJ1-2, with 9 bases identical to TRBD1. The CDR3 is 13 amino acids. V dropped 5 bases and J dropped 8; count of bases not matched to a gene: 9. Germline lookup yields CDR1 DFQATT and CDR2 SNEGSKA (reference sequence). Here the CDR3 DNA reads TGCAGTGCTTCGACAGGGGGATGGGGAGGCTACACCTTC. It codes for CSASTGGWGGYTF.

This chain links TRBV12-3 or TRBV12-4 with TRBJ1-2; D not certain. The germline V and J ends were trimmed by 6 bases and 8 bases, with 16 bases remaining between them. The CDR3 has 13 residues. As DNA, the CDR3 is TGTGCCAGCAGCCGCACTAAAGAAGGCGGCTACACCTTC. Amino acids: CASSRTKEGGYTF.

This clonotype was counted a few times. The V call is TRBV29-1, the J call TRBJ2-2; 7 positions agree with TRBD1. The CDR3 is 14 residues long. Germline values: CDR1 SQVTM, CDR2 ANQGSEA. The J segment lost 0 bases and the V segment lost 6 bases, leaving 4 bases of the junction unmatched. The CDR3 spells CSVATGTNTGELFF. Written as DNA, the CDR3 is TGCAGCGTGGCGACAGGGACGAACACCGGGGAGCTGTTTTTT.

This clonotype was counted a few times. The chain couples TRBV5-1 to TRBJ2-1; D gene ambiguous. The V gene's germline CDR1 is SGHRS and CDR2 YFSETQ. This CDR3 has 14 amino acids. V gave up 5 bases and J gave up 5 bases, with 14 bases separating them. The CDR3 DNA follows: TGCGCCAGCAGGAACCAGAGATCGAACAATGAGCAGTTCTTC. This codes for CASRNQRSNNEQFF. The full variable domain, with the rest looked up from reference TRBV5-1 and TRBJ2-1, is KAGVTQTPRYLIKTRGQQVTLSCSPISGHRSVSWYQQTPGQGLQFLFEYFSETQRNKGNFPGRFSGRQFSNSRSEMNVSTLELGDSALYLCASRNQRSNNEQFFGPGTRLTVL.

At least ten counts were recorded for this clonotype. At one boundary the junction diverges from the germline segment, which might be a read error. The chain combines TRBV5-1 with TRBJ2-2; D may be TRBD2 (6 bases). Per germline, CDR1 SGHRS and CDR2 YFSETQ. CDR3 size: 13 residues. The CDR3 is CASSLGGSGELFF. DNA for the CDR3: TGTGCCAGCAGCTTAGGAGGGAGTGGTGAGCTGTTTTTT.

About this clonotype itself: A read error may produce the germline difference seen at one junction end. The chain is built from TRBV20-1 and TRBJ2-1; D is uncertain. Looked up from germline, CDR1 is DFQATT and CDR2 is SNEGSKA (reference sequence). The CDR3 has 11 residues. CDR3 region: CSARVYNVQFF. CDR3 coding DNA: TGCAGTGCTAGGGTCTACAATGTGCAGTTCTTC.

In its sample, this clonotype was seen many times. This chain joins TRBV7-9 and TRBJ2-5; maybe TRBD2 (5 bases). This CDR3 is 12 amino acids long. The V end was cut by 3 bases, the J end by 5 bases, with 7 bases between. CDR1 and CDR2 from the germline V gene are SEHNR and FQNEAQ (reference sequence). CDR3 nucleotides: TGTGCCAGCAGCTTCCGCGGGGAGACCCAGTACTTC. Translation gives CASSFRGETQYF.

This clonotype was seen a handful of times. The chain has TRBV20-1 and TRBJ1-5; TRBD1 aligns across 7 bases. The germline V gene encodes CDR1 DFQATT and CDR2 SNEGSKA (reference sequence). The V gene end was trimmed by 1 base and the J gene end by 7 bases; junction bases not matched to a gene: 7. The CDR3 extends over 14 amino acids. The CDR3 loop is CSARVAGGNQPQHF. The CDR3 DNA follows: TGCAGTGCTAGAGTAGCAGGGGGTAACCAGCCCCAGCATTTT.

The chain uses TRBV7-9 and TRBJ1-2; D is possibly TRBD1 (6 bases). Trimming removed 5 bases at V and 7 bases at J, with 11 bases between. Germline-derived CDR1 and CDR2 are SEHNR and FQNEAQ (reference sequence). This CDR3 has 12 amino acids. The CDR3 DNA sequence: TGTGCCAGCAGCGTCAGGGGTTCTGGCTACACCTTC. Its protein is CASSVRGSGYTF.